These T cell receptor beta chains were read from a single sample in a study of blood T cells in healthy people across ages. TCRdb re-derived calls from the 5' RACE reads in MiXCR, one entry per CDR3 protein. The sample holds about 840,000 distinct CDR3 sequences, 25% to 30% seen once. The sample also formed part of further work on T cells of mothers and their children.

The material sequenced was blood. The receptors shown here come from a middle-aged woman in good health. Each CDR3 is given without its conserved first and last residue. Fields, in order: V gene, J gene, CDR3 protein.

v_gene: TRBV20-1; j_gene: TRBJ1-1; CDR3aa: SARDLATGWNTEAF
v_gene: TRBV14; j_gene: TRBJ2-7; CDR3aa: ASSQDIFAGWYEQY
v_gene: TRBV20-1; j_gene: TRBJ2-7; CDR3aa: SARQSGGPQHEQY
v_gene: TRBV6-5; j_gene: TRBJ2-7; CDR3aa: ASSYLGVHPYEQY
v_gene: TRBV19; j_gene: TRBJ2-7; CDR3aa: ASSTRIYYEQY
v_gene: TRBV7-2; j_gene: TRBJ2-7; CDR3aa: ASSLRDRGAYEQY
v_gene: TRBV3-1; j_gene: TRBJ2-2; CDR3aa: ASSFLSPANTGELF
v_gene: TRBV20-1; j_gene: TRBJ1-2; CDR3aa: SAMFGAARYGYT
v_gene: TRBV12-3/TRBV12-4; j_gene: TRBJ2-5; CDR3aa: ASRIDREETQY
v_gene: TRBV27; j_gene: TRBJ2-1; CDR3aa: ASSFSEYNEQF
v_gene: TRBV5-1; j_gene: TRBJ2-3; CDR3aa: ASSPFGTSGGNTDTQY
v_gene: TRBV25-1; j_gene: TRBJ1-6; CDR3aa: ASRGQYNSPLH
v_gene: TRBV20-1; j_gene: TRBJ2-7; CDR3aa: SARRGEYERY
v_gene: TRBV28; j_gene: TRBJ1-2; CDR3aa: ASFRQGRTNYGYT
v_gene: TRBV7-8; j_gene: -; CDR3aa: ASSSTGPYEQY
v_gene: TRBV20-1; j_gene: TRBJ1-1; CDR3aa: SVESRGTEAF
v_gene: TRBV28; j_gene: TRBJ2-1; CDR3aa: ASSWDLPSYNEQF
v_gene: TRBV6-2/TRBV6-3; j_gene: TRBJ2-5; CDR3aa: ASSRDRVNNEQY
v_gene: TRBV7-9; j_gene: TRBJ2-7; CDR3aa: ASSSAGTYEQY
v_gene: TRBV7-2; j_gene: TRBJ2-3; CDR3aa: ASSRGLRTDTQY
v_gene: TRBV27; j_gene: TRBJ1-6; CDR3aa: ASSPGTSYNSPLH
v_gene: TRBV5-1; j_gene: TRBJ2-1; CDR3aa: ASQSTPYNEQF
v_gene: TRBV5-1; j_gene: TRBJ1-2; CDR3aa: ASSLEGPRYGYT
v_gene: TRBV3-1; j_gene: TRBJ2-5; CDR3aa: ASSQAVGETQY